What follows describes a single T cell receptor (beta chain). The antigen is not known. This sample was included in a study of graft-versus-host responses after intestinal transplantation. Study background: Each recipient received anti-thymocyte globulin induction, then tacrolimus and steroids for about 3 years.

From germline, CDR1 is SGHRS and CDR2 YFSETQ. This CDR3 contains 15 residues. Trimming took off 4 bases at V and 0 bases at J, with 11 bases between the two ends. Some clones are missing from TCRdb's copy, which holds only in-frame ones; the method was immunoSEQ multiplex PCR. Here the sample spans approximately 85,000 clones, approximately 89% being singletons. The clonotype originates from a human donor who was the organ donor for an intestinal transplant. V is TRBV5-1 and J is TRBJ1-3; perhaps TRBD1 as D (5 bases). The sequences come from unstimulated CD8+ T cells sorted from spleen or lymph node cells, collected before transplant. CDR3 in amino acids: CASSESTVSGNTIYF. In DNA form, the CDR3 reads TGCGCCAGCAGCGAATCGACAGTCTCTGGAAACACCATATATTTT.